This TCR beta chain was recorded in a study of graft-versus-host responses after intestinal transplantation. About the study: Recipients had multivisceral, liver-intestinal, or isolated intestinal transplants. All recipients were given anti-thymocyte globulin induction, and tacrolimus and steroids were then administered for around three years.

Method: immunoSEQ multiplex PCR; TCRdb's copy keeps in-frame clones and lacks some. The sample lists around 87,000 clones, around 93% seen once, with about 0.4% in the top ten. With 0 bases clipped from V and 1 base from J, the junction kept 9 bases outside the gene matches. The CDR3 loop spans 18 amino acids. The V gene's germline CDR1 is MNHEY and CDR2 SMNVEV (reference sequence). About this clone: Antigen specificity is unknown.

The study, taken as a whole, reports: Subjects displaying graft-donor T cell macrochimerism possessed elevated graft-versus-host to host-versus-graft clonal ratios inside allografts. Some GvH clones were seen earlier in gut or blood, suggesting intestinal origin.

V is TRBV27 and J is TRBJ2-1, with 7 positions matching TRBD2. Sample: unstimulated CD8+ T cells sorted from spleen or lymph node cells, taken before transplant. The TCR was taken from a human donor who was the organ donor for an intestinal transplant. The CDR3 coding sequence is TGTGCCAGCAGTTTATCCAGCGGGGTTTTTAGTTCCTACAATGAGCAGTTCTTC. It yields the protein CASSLSSGVFSSYNEQFF.